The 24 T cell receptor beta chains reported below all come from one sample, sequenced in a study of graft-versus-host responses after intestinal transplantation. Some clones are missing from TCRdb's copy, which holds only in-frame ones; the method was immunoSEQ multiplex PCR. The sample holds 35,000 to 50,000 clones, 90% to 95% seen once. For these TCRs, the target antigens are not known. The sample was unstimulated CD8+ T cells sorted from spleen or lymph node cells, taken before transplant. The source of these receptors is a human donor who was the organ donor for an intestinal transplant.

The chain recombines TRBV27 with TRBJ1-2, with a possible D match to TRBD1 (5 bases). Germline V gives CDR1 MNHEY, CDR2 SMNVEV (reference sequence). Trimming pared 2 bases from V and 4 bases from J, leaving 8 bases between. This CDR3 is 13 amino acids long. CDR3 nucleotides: TGTGCCAGCAGTTTAGGGGGGGGCTATGGCTACACCTTC. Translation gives CASSLGGGYGYTF.

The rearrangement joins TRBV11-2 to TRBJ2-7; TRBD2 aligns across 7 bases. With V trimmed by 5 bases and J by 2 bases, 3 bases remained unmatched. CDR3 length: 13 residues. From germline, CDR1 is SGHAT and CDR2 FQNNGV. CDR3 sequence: CASSPGLAYEQYF. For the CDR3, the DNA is TGTGCCAGCAGCCCTGGACTAGCCTACGAGCAGTACTTC.

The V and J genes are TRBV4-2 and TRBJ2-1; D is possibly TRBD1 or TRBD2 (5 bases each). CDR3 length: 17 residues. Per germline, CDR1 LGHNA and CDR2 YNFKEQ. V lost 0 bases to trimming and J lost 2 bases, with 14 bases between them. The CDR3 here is CASSQDGWGNTYNEQFF. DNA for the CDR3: TGTGCCAGCAGCCAAGATGGTTGGGGGAACACCTACAATGAGCAGTTCTTC.

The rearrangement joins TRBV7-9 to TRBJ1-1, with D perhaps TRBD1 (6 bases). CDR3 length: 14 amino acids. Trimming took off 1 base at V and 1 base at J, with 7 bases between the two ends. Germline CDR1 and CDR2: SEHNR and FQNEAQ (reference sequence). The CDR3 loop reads CASSLVRGNTEAFF. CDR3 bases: TGTGCCAGCAGCTTAGTCAGGGGGAACACTGAAGCTTTCTTT.

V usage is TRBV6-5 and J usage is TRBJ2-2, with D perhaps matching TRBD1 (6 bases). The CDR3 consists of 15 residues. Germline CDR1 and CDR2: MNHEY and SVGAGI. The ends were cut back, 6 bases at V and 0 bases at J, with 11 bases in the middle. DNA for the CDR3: TGTGCCAGCAGCCAGGACAGACCGAACACCGGGGAGCTGTTTTTT. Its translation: CASSQDRPNTGELFF.

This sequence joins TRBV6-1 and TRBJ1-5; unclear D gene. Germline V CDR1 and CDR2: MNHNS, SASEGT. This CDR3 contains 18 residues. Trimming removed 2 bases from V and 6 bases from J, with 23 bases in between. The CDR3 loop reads CASSESRGRFVKSQPQHF. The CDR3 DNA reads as TGTGCCAGCAGTGAATCCCGAGGGAGGTTCGTTAAGAGTCAGCCCCAGCATTTT.

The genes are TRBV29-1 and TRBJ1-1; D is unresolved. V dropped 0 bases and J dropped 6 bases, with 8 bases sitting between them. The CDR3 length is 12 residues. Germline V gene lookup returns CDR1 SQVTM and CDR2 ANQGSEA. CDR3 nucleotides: TGCAGCGTTGAAGATCGGATCCCTGAAGCTTTCTTT. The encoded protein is CSVEDRIPEAFF.

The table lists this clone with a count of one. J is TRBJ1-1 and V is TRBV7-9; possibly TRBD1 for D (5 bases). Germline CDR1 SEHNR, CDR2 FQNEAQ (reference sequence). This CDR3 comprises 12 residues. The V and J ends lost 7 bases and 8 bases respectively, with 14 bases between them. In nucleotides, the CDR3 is TGTGCCAGCACCGAGGGGATCCTAGAAGCTTTCTTT. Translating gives CASTEGILEAFF.

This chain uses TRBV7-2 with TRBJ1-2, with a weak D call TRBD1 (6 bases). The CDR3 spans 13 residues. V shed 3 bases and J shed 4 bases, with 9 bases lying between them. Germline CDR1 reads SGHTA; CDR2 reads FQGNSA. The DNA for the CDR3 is TGTGCCAGCAGCTTGGCAGGGGCCTATGGCTACACCTTC. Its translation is CASSLAGAYGYTF.

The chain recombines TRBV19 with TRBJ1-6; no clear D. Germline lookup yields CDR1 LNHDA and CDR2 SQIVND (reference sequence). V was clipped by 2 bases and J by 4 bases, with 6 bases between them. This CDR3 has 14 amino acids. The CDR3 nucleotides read TGTGCCAGTAGTATACCTGAGTATAATTCACCCCTCCACTTT. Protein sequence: CASSIPEYNSPLHF.

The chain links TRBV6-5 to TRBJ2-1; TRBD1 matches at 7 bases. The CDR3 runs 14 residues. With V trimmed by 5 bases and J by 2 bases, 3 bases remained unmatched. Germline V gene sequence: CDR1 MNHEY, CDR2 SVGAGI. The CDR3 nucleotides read TGTGCCAGCAGTCGACAGGGCGCCTACAATGAGCAGTTCTTC. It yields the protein CASSRQGAYNEQFF.

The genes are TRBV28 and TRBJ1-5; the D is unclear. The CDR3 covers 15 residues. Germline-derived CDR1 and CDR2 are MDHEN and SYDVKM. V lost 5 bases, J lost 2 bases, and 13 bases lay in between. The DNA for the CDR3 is TGTGCCAGCAGTAACACCCTCTTGGGCAATCAGCCCCAGCATTTT. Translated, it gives CASSNTLLGNQPQHF.

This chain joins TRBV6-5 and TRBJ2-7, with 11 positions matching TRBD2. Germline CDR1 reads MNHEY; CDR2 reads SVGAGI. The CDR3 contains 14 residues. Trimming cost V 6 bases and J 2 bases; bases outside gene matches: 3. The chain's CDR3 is CASSLAGGTYEQYF. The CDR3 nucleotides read TGTGCCAGCAGCTTAGCGGGGGGGACCTACGAGCAGTACTTC.

The CDR3 protein is CASSNNQGLAADTQYF. In DNA, the CDR3 is TGTGCCAGCAGCAATAACCAAGGACTAGCAGCAGATACGCAGTATTTT. The chain links TRBV9 to TRBJ2-3, with 8 nucleotides matching TRBD2. There are 16 residues in the CDR3. The V gene end was trimmed by 4 bases and the J gene end by 4 bases; junction bases not matched to a gene: 11. The germline V gene has CDR1 SGDLS and CDR2 YYNGEE.

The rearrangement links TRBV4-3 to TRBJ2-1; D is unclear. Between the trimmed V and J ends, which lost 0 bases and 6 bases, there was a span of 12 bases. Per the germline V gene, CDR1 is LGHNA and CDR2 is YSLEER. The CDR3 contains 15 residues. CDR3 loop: CASSQDAPEGNEQFF. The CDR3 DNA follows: TGCGCCAGCAGCCAAGATGCCCCTGAAGGCAATGAGCAGTTCTTC.

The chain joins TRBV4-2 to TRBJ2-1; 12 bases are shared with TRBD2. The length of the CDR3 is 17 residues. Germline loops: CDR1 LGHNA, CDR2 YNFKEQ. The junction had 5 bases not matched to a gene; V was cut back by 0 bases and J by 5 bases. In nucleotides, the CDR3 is TGTGCCAGCAGCCAAGATCCTAGCGGGGGGGCAGACAATGAGCAGTTCTTC. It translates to CASSQDPSGGADNEQFF.

CDR3: CASAGTPTSTDTQYF. In DNA, the CDR3 is TGTGCCAGTGCGGGGACTCCTACTAGCACAGATACGCAGTATTTT. V and J are TRBV27 and TRBJ2-3; tentatively, D is TRBD2 (6 bases). This CDR3 contains 15 residues. Germline CDR1 is MNHEY and CDR2 is SMNVEV (reference sequence). V dropped 9 bases and J dropped 0 bases, with 16 bases sitting between them.

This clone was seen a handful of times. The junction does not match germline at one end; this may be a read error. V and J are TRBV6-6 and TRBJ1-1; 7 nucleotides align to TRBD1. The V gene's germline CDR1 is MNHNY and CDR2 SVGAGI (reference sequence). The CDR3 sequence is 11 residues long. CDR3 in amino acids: CASIEGQEGFF. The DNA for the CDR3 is TGTGCCAGCATAGAAGGACAGGAAGGTTTCTTT.

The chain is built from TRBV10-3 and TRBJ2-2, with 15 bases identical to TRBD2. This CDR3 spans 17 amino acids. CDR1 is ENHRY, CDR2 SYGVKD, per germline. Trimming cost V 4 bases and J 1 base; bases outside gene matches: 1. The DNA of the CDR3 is TGTGCCATCAGTGGGACTAGCGGGGGGGGGAACACCGGGGAGCTGTTTTTT. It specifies CAISGTSGGGNTGELFF.

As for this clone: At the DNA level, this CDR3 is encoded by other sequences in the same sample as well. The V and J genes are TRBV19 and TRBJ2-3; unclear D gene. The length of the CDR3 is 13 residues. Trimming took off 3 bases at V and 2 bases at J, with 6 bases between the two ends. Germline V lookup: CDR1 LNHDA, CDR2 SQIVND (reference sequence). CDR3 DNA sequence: TGTGCCAGTAGTATGTTGGTCACAGATACGCAGTATTTT. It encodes CASSMLVTDTQYF.

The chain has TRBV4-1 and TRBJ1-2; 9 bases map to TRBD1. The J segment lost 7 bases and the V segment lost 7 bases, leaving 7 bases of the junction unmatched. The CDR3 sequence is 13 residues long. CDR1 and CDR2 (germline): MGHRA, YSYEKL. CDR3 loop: CASTWDREGGYTF. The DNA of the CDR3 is TGCGCCAGCACCTGGGACAGGGAAGGTGGCTACACCTTC.

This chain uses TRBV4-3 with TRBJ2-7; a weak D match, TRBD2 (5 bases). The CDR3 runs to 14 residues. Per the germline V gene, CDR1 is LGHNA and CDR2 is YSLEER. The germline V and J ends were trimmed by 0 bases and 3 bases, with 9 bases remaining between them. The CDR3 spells CASSQEDGDYEQYF. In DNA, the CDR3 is TGCGCCAGCAGCCAAGAGGACGGGGACTACGAGCAGTACTTC.

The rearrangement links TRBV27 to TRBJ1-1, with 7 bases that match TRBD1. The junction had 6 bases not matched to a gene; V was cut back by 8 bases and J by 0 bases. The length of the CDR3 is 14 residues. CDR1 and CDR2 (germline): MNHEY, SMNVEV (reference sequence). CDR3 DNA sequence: TGTGCCAGCTGGACAGGCGTTATGAACACTGAAGCTTTCTTT. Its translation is CASWTGVMNTEAFF.

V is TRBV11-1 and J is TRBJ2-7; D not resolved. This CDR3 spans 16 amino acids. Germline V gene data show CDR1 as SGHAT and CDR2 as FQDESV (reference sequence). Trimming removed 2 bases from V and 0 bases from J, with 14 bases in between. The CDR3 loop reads CASSLYGPTSSYEQYF. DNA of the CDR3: TGTGCCAGCAGCTTATACGGCCCGACCTCCTCCTACGAGCAGTACTTC.